What follows is one T cell receptor beta chain and its context. Only a few counts were recorded for this clone. Its antigen is currently not known. At one boundary the junction diverges from the germline segment, which might be a read error. These data are taken from a study of cytomegalovirus exposure and HLA in healthy donors (dated by TCRdb to 2015 to 2018). Background on the whole study: An earlier analysis of about 530 of the donors reported 250 to 300 Gb of sequence data and 90 million to 120 million unique TCR beta sequences obtained from around 170 million T cells. Roughly 290 gigabases of sequencing data and 91 million or so unique TCR sequences made up an early release that covered about 640 HLA-typed donors. Of the 350 to 450 genotyped donors, roughly 80% fell in the genetic ancestry cluster associated with self-reported Caucasian donors. The study aimed to test whether cataloging public T cell receptors could reveal signatures of past pathogen exposure. The study profiled the T cell repertoires of more than 500 subjects by immunosequencing and related them to cytomegalovirus serostatus. Besides the first cohort of about 730 subjects, a separate validation cohort made up of about 120 different subjects was used. The study combined high-throughput TCR immunosequencing, statistical association of individual TCRs with disease status, and machine learning to predict cytomegalovirus infection status. In a later analysis, previously published TCR beta repertoires from hundreds of donors were re-analyzed and high-resolution HLA genotyping was added so that TCR occurrence patterns could be studied. Rather than using new phenotypic data, the later analysis identified candidate immune exposures from TCR beta sequences and from how often those sequences occurred across donors. To decide whether each TCR beta V gene segment behaved as functional or pseudogenic, an earlier analysis of fewer than 750 of the donors relied on high-throughput TCR beta sequencing. Alongside the repertoire data, information on donor age, sex, ethnicity and CMV serostatus was compiled. In a later genetic analysis, genome-wide SNP genotypes for about three fifths of the roughly 670 donors were used, and that subset was treated as a discovery cohort. Every repertoire in the discovery cohort had been generated on one and the same sequencing platform. Both class I and class II loci were covered by HLA typing, at four-digit resolution. The number of typed donors differed by locus: roughly 620-630 for A, B, C, DRB1 and DQB1; 522 for DQA1; roughly 600 for DPA1; and some 430 for DPB1. Four to six DR-DQ haplotypes were handled as single units for association and clustering because linkage in the cohort was strong. Among about 370 genotyped donors of the cohort, an average of about 240,000 unique TCR beta nucleotide sequences was sequenced per donor, of which approximately 18% were non-productive.

The library was produced with the immunoSEQ multiplex PCR assay. The multiplex PCR relied on a mix of 60 forward primers for TCR Vbeta segments and 13 reverse primers for TCR Jbeta segments. The CDR3 region of rearranged TCR beta genes was amplified from genomic DNA with a multiplex PCR assay. Amplified TCR beta libraries were sequenced as 87-base-pair reads on the Illumina HiSeq System. On the authors' methods: Across the 666 repertoires, a later analysis counted approximately 83 million unique TCR beta chains, about 10 million of which were shared by at least two donors. To remove PCR and sequencing errors, raw reads were error-corrected and collapsed into unique sequences using a nearest-neighbor algorithm that merged closely related sequences. To assign V, D and J gene segments, CDR3 sequences were aligned to IMGT reference sequences. For a sequence to be retained, a match of at least six nucleotides to both a V gene segment and a J gene segment was required. A rearrangement was called productive if the CDR3 had no stop codons and remained in frame with V and J, and every other rearrangement was called non-productive. Following IMGT convention, CDR3 was defined as the stretch from the second conserved V-encoded cysteine up to the conserved J-encoded phenylalanine. In an earlier analysis of more than 550 of the donors, sequences lacking an unambiguous match to a single V gene segment were excluded. An earlier analysis of approximately 590 of the donors classified V segments as functional when productive rearrangements were above 56.7% and as segregating when the standard deviation between donors was above 5%. To diagnose cytomegalovirus status from the catalog of TCR beta chain sequences, a statistical classification framework was built. A later analysis assigned V and J genes by comparing TCR nucleotide sequences with IMGT/GENE-DB human TR gene sequences. In a later analysis, CDR3 sequences and most-parsimonious VDJ recombination scenarios were assigned using the TCRdist pipeline. In a later analysis, every TCR beta chain was defined by the combination of its CDR3 amino acid sequence and its V-gene family, and reads without a unique V-gene family were dropped. To address suspected cross-contamination and a sequencing artifact, a later analysis removed some 620 highly shared, low-generation-probability nucleotide sequences. For each public chain, a later analysis derived a clonal expansion index from normalized ranks of inferred template counts within each repertoire. Generation probabilities in a later analysis came from a VDJ recombination model fitted to out-of-frame rearrangements, and those results were checked against IGoR. In a later analysis, TCR-TCR, TCR-HLA and TCR-CMV co-occurrence was scored with hypergeometric tests, and a repertoire-size bias correction was applied to TCR pairs. False discovery rates were estimated in a later analysis by permuting HLA or CMV assignments 20 times. In a later analysis, co-occurring TCRs were grouped using DBSCAN, and TCRdist sequence similarity was added for clustering within HLA-allele-positive subsets. Repertoires with fewer than 30,000 or more than 120,000 public chains were left out of co-occurrence clustering, as were five repertoires with anomalous nucleotide sharing. TCRdb carries this immuneACCESS record with in-frame sequences only. Its versions omit some clonotypes, under half of them owing to an unresolved V gene in the studies checked, with the rest unexplained. V and J calls and clone size follow that table, whereas D and trimming were derived from the DNA. This sample has approximately 120,000 clones in its table, and roughly 80% of those were observed once. Approximately 6% of the sample rests with the top ten.

The paper as a whole reports these results and caveats: A later genetic analysis reported fewer N-insertions in productive TCRs among donors in an Asian-associated ancestry cluster than the roughly 620-donor mean. According to a later analysis, most CMV-associated TCR beta chains appeared to be HLA-restricted, and the HLA associations seemed to be driven largely by CMV exposure. The 87-base-pair reads could not distinguish some IMGT-functional V segments, including TRBV6-2 and TRBV6-3, so those segments were excluded. Sequencing depth was assumed to be roughly uniform across donors in the presence/absence analyses, though that assumption may not hold. A further reported finding was that TCR beta sequences accurately predicted the HLA-A and HLA-B alleles for most subjects in the first cohort. The classifier was reported to diagnose cytomegalovirus status with high specificity and sensitivity in both the original cohort and the validation cohort. It was suggested by the authors that the approach could potentially be generalized to other disease states and immunological phenotypes. Approximately 18 rarely observed V segments, including chromosome 9 orphons, were excluded from the earlier analysis of about 600 of the donors because counts were too low. A later analysis found that HLA-associated TCR beta chains were more clonally expanded and had lower generation probabilities than equally common non-associated chains. When HLA alleles, especially DR and DQ, strongly co-occurred, attributing TCR associations to individual alleles was difficult. Linkage disequilibrium might explain the correlated functional status among segregating V segments, but an unknown experimental factor could not be excluded. The only immune exposure information available for the cohort was CMV serostatus. A total of 150 to 200 TCR beta chains were listed by the study as associated with cytomegalovirus. A later analysis found that TCR association rates varied across HLA loci, with DRB1 alleles showing the most associated TCRs and HLA-C alleles the fewest. In this cohort, only TCR beta chains were sequenced, and detectable features were limited by the absence of alpha or paired-chain data. Most TCR sequences were observed very rarely across donors, whereas some public TCRs were present in many individuals. At a false discovery rate of 0.05, a later analysis linked about 16,000 TCR beta sequences to specific HLA alleles. According to a later analysis, parvovirus B19, influenza, CMV and Epstein-Barr virus appeared linked to several top co-occurrence clusters. Broadly in line with IMGT annotations, most TCR beta V segments showed up in productive rearrangements about 90% or about 30% of the time in an earlier analysis of several hundred of the donors. V-gene and J-gene trimming of TCR beta chains was associated with a missense DCLRE1C variant in a later genetic analysis, and the association was replicated in an independent cohort. Three of the identified cytomegalovirus-associated TCR beta chains were confirmed in vitro to be specific for cytomegalovirus antigens. Because HLA typing was missing for some donors at each locus, association tests included only the typed subset. A cluster of highly shared sequence variants was judged likely to be a technical artifact of the sequencing pipeline.

The cohort was made up of approximately 670 healthy bone marrow donors. All cohort members were sampled while nominally healthy, although unrecorded immune exposures were likely present. The donor was CMV seronegative and was included in the group of about 400 seronegative cohort members. Each donor provided a peripheral blood sample, and peripheral blood mononuclear cells were used for TCR beta sequencing. The Qiagen DNeasy Blood Extraction Kit was used to extract genomic DNA from the blood cell samples. The germline V gene (reference sequence) specifies SEHNR as CDR1 and FQNEAQ as CDR2. Taken from cysteine to phenylalanine, the CDR3 has 12 residues. CDR3 DNA only is kept here, 36 bases in frame from base 1.

In this chain, TRBV7-9 is recombined with TRBJ1-1, with the D gene too uncertain to name. The origin of this receptor is a middle-aged woman in good health and CMV-seronegative. Source material: PBMCs. The CDR3 region: CSSSLKNGEAFF. The DNA sequence is as follows: TGTTCCAGCAGCCTAAAAAACGGTGAAGCTTTCTTT.